These T cell receptor beta chains were read from a single sample in a study of blood T cell repertoires in COVID-19. Some clones are missing from TCRdb's copy, which holds only in-frame ones; the method was immunoSEQ multiplex PCR. The table shows 120,000 to 150,000 clones, with 85% to 90% occurring only once. The specimen sequenced was peripheral blood. These receptors came from a man between 45 and 60 years old who had recovered from COVID-19. The conserved cysteine and the conserved F or W are not part of the CDR3 here. D genes are given only for firm matches.

j_call,d_call,v_call,cdr3_aa
TRBJ1-6,TRBD1,TRBV5-8,ASSGWDRGFSSPLH
TRBJ1-2,NA,TRBV4-3,ASSQDYGYGYGYT
TRBJ2-1,TRBD2,TRBV9,ASSAGGVTYNEQF
TRBJ2-5,TRBD1,TRBV7-6,ASSRQGAKETQY
TRBJ2-2,TRBD1,TRBV11-3,ASSPRTGDTGELF
TRBJ2-7,TRBD2,TRBV6-5,ASSYGGDPAYEQY
TRBJ2-5,NA,TRBV6-2/TRBV6-3,ASSWRGRETQY
TRBJ1-6,NA,TRBV6-5,ASSYVKGGNSPLH
TRBJ2-3,TRBD1,TRBV18,ASSRGQASTDTQY
TRBJ2-5,TRBD1,TRBV11-2,ASSLGHRGQETQY
TRBJ2-3,TRBD2,TRBV6-2/TRBV6-3,ASSYRSGGSTDTQY
TRBJ1-6,TRBD1,TRBV18,ASRTGDDNSPLH